This T cell receptor beta chain was obtained from a study of regulatory T cells in long-lasting Graves disease. Time point denoted: newly diagnosed GD, antithyroid drugs for less than 3 months. PBMC-derived RNA was used for the TCR library. Building of the TCR beta libraries involved iRepertoire HTBI primers and Arm-PCR of CDR3 regions. MiXCR was run by TCRdb on the multiplex PCR reads, yielding one entry per CDR3 protein. This table has hundreds of thousands of distinct CDR3 sequences, about a sixth appearing once. In the case of this clonotype: With a much larger clone just one base away, this may be a read error.

The V end was cut by 6 bases, the J end by 1 base, with 11 bases between. Germline V gives CDR1 SNHLY, CDR2 FYNNEI. The CDR3 is made up of 14 amino acids. Here the sequenced sample was peripheral blood mononuclear cells (PBMCs), taken at new diagnosis, from a patient treated with antithyroid drugs. V is TRBV2 and J is TRBJ2-3, with no clear D. This TCR derives from a female donor with Graves disease. Here the CDR3 DNA reads TGTGCCAGCAGCCCCGCCGAACGCACAGATACGCAGTATTTT. This sequence encodes CASSPAERTDTQYF.